Presented here are 8 T cell receptor beta chains from one specimen sequenced in a study of blood T cell repertoires in COVID-19. Data came from immunoSEQ multiplex PCR; TCRdb stores just in-frame clones and leaves some out. The sample records approximately 150,000 clones, just under 85% being singletons. Sequences were obtained from peripheral blood. Receptors originate from a woman aged 80 or over with COVID-19, enrolled during active disease.

The rearrangement links TRBV2 to TRBJ2-3; D perhaps matches TRBD2 (6 bases). Germline values: CDR1 SNHLY, CDR2 FYNNEI. The V and J ends lost 6 bases and 6 bases respectively, with 22 bases between them. The CDR3 loop spans 16 amino acids. The CDR3, as DNA: TGTGCCAGCAGAGCCCCGGGGGTACCCGAGGCGGATACGCAGTATTTT. It codes for CASRAPGVPEADTQYF.

This sequence joins TRBV25-1 and TRBJ1-1; TRBD1 aligns across 7 bases. This CDR3 is 13 amino acids long. Trimming at V came to 8 bases and at J to 0 bases, leaving 3 bases not matched to a gene. Germline assignment: CDR1 MGHDK and CDR2 SYGVNS. The CDR3 nucleotides read TGTGCCAGCCGGACAGGCTTGAACACTGAAGCTTTCTTT. This sequence encodes CASRTGLNTEAFF.

V usage is TRBV9 and J usage is TRBJ2-3; TRBD2 might be the D (5 bases). The CDR3 is made up of 16 amino acids. Trimming left V 2 bases short and J 2 bases short, with 15 bases between. The germline V gene has CDR1 SGDLS and CDR2 YYNGEE. CDR3 nucleotides: TGTGCCAGCAGCGTGGGCCGACGGGGAGTCACAGATACGCAGTATTTT. It yields the protein CASSVGRRGVTDTQYF.

The CDR3 region is CASSSGQSNQPQHF. The CDR3 DNA is TGTGCCAGCAGCTCCGGACAGAGCAATCAGCCCCAGCATTTT. The chain combines TRBV3-1 (or the pseudogene TRBV3-2) with TRBJ1-5, with D maybe TRBD1 (6 bases). Germline CDR1 reads LGHDT; CDR2 reads YNNKEL (reference sequence). Deletions cut 5 bases from V and 1 base from J, with 9 bases between. The CDR3 runs 14 residues.

This clone was observed many times. The V and J genes are TRBV6-6 and TRBJ2-3; TRBD2 aligns across 12 bases. Unmatched junction bases numbered 12, after V lost 6 bases and J lost 8 bases. This CDR3 contains 16 residues. Per the germline V gene, CDR1 is MNHNY and CDR2 is SVGAGI (reference sequence). The CDR3 nucleotides read TGTGCCAGCAGCCAGACTAGCGGGGGTAGATACACTACGCAGTATTTT. Translated, it gives CASSQTSGGRYTTQYF.

The chain employs TRBV5-1 and TRBJ1-2, with 10 positions matching TRBD1. The CDR3 has 14 residues. Germline-derived CDR1 and CDR2 are SGHRS and YFSETQ. V lost 4 bases, J lost 7 bases, and 7 bases stayed unmatched. CDR3 DNA sequence: TGCGCCAGCAGCGGCTCCGGGACAGGGGTTGGCTACACCTTC. This gives the protein CASSGSGTGVGYTF.

The chain has TRBV7-3 and TRBJ2-3, with 9 bases lining up with TRBD2. The V and J ends lost 5 bases and 2 bases, in that order; junction bases with no gene match: 8. CDR3 length equals 16 residues. CDR1 is SGHTA, CDR2 FQGTGA, per germline. CDR3 protein: CASSLKAGGFTDTQYF. The CDR3 region has the DNA TGTGCCAGCAGCCTGAAAGCGGGGGGATTCACAGATACGCAGTATTTT.

The rearrangement uses TRBV6-5 and TRBJ2-1, with 8 bases identical to TRBD1. CDR1 is MNHEY, CDR2 SVGAGI, per germline. V dropped 7 bases and J dropped 6; count of bases not matched to a gene: 5. The CDR3 has 13 amino acids. This CDR3 reads CASTRTGTNEQFF. Here the CDR3 DNA reads TGTGCCAGCACCCGGACAGGGACCAATGAGCAGTTCTTC.